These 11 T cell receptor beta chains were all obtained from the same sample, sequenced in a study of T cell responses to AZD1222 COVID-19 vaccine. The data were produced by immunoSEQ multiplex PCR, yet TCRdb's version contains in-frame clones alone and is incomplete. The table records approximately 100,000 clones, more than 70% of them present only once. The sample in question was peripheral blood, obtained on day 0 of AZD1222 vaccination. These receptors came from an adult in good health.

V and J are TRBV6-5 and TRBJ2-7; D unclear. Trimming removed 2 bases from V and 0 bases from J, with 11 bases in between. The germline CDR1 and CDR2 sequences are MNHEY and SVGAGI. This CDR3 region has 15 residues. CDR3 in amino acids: CASSYALQSSYEQYF. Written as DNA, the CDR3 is TGTGCCAGCAGTTACGCGCTACAAAGCTCCTACGAGCAGTACTTC.

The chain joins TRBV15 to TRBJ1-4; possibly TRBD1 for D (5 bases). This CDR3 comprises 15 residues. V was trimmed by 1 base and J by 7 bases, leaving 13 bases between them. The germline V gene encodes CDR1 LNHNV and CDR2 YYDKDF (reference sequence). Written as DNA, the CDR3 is TGTGCCACCAGCAGAGGAAAGGGGTTGGGTGAAAAACTGTTTTTT. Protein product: CATSRGKGLGEKLFF.

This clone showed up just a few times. This CDR3 is CASSWTATNEKLFF. CDR3 coding DNA: TGTGCCAGCAGCTGGACAGCAACTAATGAAAAACTGTTTTTT. The V call is TRBV7-2, the J call TRBJ1-4, with D possibly being TRBD1 (6 bases). The CDR3 has 14 residues. The germline V gene encodes CDR1 SGHTA and CDR2 FQGNSA. V was shortened by 4 bases and J by 0 bases, with 6 bases between the two germline ends.

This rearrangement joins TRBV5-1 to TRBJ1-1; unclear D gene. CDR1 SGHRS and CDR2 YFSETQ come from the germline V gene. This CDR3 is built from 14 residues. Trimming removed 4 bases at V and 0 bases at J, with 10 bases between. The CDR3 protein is CASSVSTVNTEAFF. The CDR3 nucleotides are TGCGCCAGCAGCGTCTCAACGGTGAACACTGAAGCTTTCTTT.

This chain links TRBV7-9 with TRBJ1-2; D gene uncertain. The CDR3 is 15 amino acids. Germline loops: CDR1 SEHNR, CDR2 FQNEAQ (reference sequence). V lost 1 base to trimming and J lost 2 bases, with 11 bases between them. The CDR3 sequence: CASSLGRVRNYGYTF. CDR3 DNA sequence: TGTGCCAGCAGCTTAGGGCGGGTCAGGAACTATGGCTACACCTTC. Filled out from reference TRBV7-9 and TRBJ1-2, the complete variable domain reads DTGVSQNPRHKITKRGQNVTFRCDPISEHNRLYWYRQTLGQGPEFLTYFQNEAQLEKSRLLSDRFSAERPKGSFSTLEIQRTEQGDSAMYLCASSLGRVRNYGYTFGSGTRLTVV.

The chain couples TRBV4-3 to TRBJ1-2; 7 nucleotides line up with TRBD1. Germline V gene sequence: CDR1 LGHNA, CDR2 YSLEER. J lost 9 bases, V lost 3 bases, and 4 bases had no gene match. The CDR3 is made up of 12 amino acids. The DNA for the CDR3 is TGCGCCAGCAGCCAGACAGGGATGAGCTACACCTTC. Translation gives CASSQTGMSYTF.

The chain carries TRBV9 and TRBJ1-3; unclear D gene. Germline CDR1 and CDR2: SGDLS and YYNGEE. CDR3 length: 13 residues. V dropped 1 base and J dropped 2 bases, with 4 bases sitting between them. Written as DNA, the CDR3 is TGTGCCAGCAGCGTATATCCTGGAAACACCATATATTTT. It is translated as CASSVYPGNTIYF.

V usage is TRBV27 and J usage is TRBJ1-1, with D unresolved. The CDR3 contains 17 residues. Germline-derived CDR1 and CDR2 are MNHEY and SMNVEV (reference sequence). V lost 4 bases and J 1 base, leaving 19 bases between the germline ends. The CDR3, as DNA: TGTGCCAGCAGTTCTTTTTCCAGGTCCCGCTCGAACACTGAAGCTTTCTTT. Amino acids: CASSSFSRSRSNTEAFF.

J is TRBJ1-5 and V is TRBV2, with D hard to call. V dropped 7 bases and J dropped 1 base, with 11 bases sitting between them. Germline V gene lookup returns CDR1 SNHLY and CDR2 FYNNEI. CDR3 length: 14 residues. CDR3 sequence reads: CASNWEGSNQPQHF. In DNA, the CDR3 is TGTGCCAGCAATTGGGAAGGAAGCAATCAGCCCCAGCATTTT.

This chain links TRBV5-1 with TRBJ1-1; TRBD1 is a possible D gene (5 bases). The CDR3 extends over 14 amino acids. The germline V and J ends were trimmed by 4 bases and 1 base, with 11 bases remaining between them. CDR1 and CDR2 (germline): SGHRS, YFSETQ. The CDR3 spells CASSPTTGNTEAFF. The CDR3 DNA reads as TGCGCCAGCAGCCCGACAACAGGGAACACTGAAGCTTTCTTT.

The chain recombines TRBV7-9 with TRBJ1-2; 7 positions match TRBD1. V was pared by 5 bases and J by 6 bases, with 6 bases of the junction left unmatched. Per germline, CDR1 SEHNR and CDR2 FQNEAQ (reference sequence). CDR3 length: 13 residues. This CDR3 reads CASSLDRADGYTF. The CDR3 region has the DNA TGTGCCAGCAGCCTAGACAGGGCGGATGGCTACACCTTC.